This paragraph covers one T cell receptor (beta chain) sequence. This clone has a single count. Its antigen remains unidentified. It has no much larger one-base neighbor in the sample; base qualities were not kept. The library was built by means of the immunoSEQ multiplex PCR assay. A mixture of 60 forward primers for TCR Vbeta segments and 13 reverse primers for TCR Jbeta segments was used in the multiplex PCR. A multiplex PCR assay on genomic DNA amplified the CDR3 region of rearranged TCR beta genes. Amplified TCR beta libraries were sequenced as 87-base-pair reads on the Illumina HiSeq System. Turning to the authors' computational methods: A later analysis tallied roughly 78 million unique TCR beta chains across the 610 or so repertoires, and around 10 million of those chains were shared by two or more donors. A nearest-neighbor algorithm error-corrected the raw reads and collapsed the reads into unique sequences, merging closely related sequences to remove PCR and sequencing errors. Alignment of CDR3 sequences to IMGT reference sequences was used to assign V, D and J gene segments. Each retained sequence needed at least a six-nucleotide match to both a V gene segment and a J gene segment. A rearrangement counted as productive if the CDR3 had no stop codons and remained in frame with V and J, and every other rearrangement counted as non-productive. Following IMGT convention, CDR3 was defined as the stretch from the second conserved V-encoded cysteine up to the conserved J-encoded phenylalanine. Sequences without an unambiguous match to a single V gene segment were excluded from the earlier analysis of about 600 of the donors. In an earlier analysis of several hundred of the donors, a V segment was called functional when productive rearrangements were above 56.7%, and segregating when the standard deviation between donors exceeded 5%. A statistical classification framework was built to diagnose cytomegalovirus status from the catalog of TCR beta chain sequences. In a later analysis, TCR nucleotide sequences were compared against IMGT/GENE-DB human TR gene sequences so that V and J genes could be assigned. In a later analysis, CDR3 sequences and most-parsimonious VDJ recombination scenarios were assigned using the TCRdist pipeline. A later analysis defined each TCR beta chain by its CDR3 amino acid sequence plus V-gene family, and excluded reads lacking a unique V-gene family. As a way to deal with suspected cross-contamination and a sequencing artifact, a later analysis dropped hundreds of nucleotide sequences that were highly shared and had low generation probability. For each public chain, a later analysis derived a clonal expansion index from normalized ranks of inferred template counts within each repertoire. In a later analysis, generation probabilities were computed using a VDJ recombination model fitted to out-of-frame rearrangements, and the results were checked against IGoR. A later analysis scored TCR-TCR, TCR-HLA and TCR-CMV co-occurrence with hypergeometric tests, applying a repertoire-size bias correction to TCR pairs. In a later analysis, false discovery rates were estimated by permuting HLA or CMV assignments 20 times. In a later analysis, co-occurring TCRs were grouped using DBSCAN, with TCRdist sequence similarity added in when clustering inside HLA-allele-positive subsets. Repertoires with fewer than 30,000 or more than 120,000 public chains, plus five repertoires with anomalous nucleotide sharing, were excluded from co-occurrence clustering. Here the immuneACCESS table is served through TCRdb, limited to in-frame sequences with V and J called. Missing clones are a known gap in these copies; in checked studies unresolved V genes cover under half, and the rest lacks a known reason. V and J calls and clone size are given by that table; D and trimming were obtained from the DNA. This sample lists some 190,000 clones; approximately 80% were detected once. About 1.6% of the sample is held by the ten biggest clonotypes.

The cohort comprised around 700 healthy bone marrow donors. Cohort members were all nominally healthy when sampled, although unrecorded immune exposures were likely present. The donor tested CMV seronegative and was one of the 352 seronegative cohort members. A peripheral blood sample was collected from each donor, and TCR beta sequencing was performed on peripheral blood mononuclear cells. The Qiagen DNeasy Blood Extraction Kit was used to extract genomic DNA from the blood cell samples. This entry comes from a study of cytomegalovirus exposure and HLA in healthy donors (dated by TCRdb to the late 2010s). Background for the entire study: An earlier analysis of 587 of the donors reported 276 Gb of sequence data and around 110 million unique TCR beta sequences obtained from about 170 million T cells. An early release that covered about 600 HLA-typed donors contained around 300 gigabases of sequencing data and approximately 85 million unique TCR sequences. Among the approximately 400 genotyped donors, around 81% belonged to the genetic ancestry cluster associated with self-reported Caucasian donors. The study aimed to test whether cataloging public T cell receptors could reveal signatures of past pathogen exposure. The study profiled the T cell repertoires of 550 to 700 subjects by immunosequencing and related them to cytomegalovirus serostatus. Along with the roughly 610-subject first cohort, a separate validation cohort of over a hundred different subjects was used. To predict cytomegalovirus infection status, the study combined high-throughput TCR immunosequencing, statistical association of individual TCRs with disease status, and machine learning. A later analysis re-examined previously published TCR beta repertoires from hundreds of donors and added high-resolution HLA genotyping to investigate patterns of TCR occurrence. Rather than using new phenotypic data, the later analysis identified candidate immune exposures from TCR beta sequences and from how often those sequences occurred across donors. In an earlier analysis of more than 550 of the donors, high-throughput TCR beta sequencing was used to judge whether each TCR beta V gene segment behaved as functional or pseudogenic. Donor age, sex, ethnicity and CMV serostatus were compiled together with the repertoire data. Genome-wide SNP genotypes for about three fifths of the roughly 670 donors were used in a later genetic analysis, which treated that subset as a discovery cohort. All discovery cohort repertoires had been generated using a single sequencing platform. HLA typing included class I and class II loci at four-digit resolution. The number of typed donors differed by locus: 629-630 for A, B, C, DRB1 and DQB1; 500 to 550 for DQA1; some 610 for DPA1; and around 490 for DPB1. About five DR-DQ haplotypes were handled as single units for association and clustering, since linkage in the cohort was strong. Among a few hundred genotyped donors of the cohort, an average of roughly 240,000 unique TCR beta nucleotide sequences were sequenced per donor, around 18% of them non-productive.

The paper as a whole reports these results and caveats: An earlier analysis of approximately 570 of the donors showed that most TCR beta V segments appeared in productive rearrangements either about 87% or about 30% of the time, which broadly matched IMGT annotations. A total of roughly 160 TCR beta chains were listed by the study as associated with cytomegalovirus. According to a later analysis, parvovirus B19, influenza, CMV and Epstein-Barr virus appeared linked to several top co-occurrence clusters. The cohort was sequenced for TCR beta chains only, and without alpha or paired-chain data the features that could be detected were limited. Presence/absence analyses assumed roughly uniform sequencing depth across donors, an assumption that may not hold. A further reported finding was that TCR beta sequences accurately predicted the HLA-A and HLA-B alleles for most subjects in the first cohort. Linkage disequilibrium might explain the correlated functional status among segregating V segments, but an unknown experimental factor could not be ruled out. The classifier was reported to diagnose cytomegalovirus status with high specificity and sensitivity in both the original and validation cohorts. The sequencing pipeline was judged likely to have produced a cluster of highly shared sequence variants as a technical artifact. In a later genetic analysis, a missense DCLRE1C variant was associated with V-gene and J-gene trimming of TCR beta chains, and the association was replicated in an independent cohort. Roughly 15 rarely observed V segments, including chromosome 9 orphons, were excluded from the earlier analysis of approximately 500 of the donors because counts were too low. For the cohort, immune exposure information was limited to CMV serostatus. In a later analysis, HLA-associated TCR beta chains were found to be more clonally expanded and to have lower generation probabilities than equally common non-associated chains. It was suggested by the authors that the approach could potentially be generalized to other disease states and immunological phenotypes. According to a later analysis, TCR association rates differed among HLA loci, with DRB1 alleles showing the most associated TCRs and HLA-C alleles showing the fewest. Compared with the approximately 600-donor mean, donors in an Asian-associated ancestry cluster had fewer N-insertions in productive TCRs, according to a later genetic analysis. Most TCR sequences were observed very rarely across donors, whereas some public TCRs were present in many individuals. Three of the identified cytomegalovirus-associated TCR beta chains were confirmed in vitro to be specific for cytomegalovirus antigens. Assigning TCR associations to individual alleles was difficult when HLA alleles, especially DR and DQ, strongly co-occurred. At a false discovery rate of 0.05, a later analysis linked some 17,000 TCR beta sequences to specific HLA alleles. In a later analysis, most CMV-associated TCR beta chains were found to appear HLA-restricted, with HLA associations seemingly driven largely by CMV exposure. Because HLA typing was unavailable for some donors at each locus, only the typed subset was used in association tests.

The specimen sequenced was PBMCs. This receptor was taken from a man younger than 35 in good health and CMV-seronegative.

The CDR3 is CASSSGLGPDTQYF. Here is the DNA: TGTGCCAGCAGCTCCGGACTAGGCCCAGATACGCAGTATTTT. The V gene is TRBV7-3 and the J gene is TRBJ2-3, and 7 junctional nucleotides match TRBD2. For CDR1 and CDR2, the germline V gene lists SGHTA and FQGTGA. The CDR3 starts with the cysteine, ends with the phenylalanine, and has 14 residues. Only CDR3 DNA is held: 42 bases, read in frame from base 1. Trimming accounts for 4 bases at V and 4 bases at J, while the number of junction bases matched to no gene is 5. Full variable domain (CDR3 extended with the reference TRBV7-3 and TRBJ2-3 proteins): GAGVSQTPSNKVTEKGKYVELRCDPISGHTALYWYRQSLGQGPEFLIYFQGTGAADDSGLPNDRFFAVRPEGSVSTLKIQRTERGDSAVYLCASSSGLGPDTQYFGPGTRLTVL.